A single sample gave rise to the 15 T cell receptor beta chains below, sequenced in a study of beta chain features in type 1 diabetes. Findings of the study overall: Significant though moderate, a shortening of TCRB CDR3s appeared in all four CD4+ subsets of Type 1 diabetes patients.

The antigens of these receptors remain unknown. Sequencing targeted expressed TCRB transcripts, as all isolated RNA had been reverse transcribed. The assay was immunoSEQ multiplex PCR, and TCRdb's table has in-frame clones only and misses some. The sample lists approximately 270,000 clones, over 11% occurring once. Sequencing was done on a sample of naive CD4+ T cells from blood. The receptors derive from a man aged 30 to 45 with type 1 diabetes.

The rearrangement links TRBV5-1 to TRBJ2-1; 7 bases map to TRBD2. V was clipped by 6 bases and J by 3 bases; unmatched bases: 9. The CDR3 has 15 amino acids. Germline V lookup: CDR1 SGHRS, CDR2 YFSETQ. CDR3 loop: CASTPLGDYYNEQFF. For the CDR3, the DNA is TGCGCCAGCACCCCCTTGGGGGACTACTACAATGAGCAGTTCTTC.

This clone showed up just a few times. V gene TRBV18 combines with J gene TRBJ1-1, with TRBD1 identical over 7 bases. The CDR3 covers 14 residues. The germline V gene has CDR1 KGHSH and CDR2 LQKENI. With V trimmed by 5 bases and J by 6 bases, 9 bases remained unmatched. CDR3 region: CASSIKRGLPEAFF. The DNA of the CDR3 is TGTGCCAGCTCAATCAAGAGGGGGCTCCCTGAAGCTTTCTTT.

The chain couples TRBV10-2 to TRBJ2-7; TRBD2 matches 14 bases. This CDR3 is built from 15 residues. After removal of 1 base from V and 7 bases from J, the junction contained 3 bases not matched to a gene. Germline V gene sequence: CDR1 WSHSY, CDR2 SAAADI. The CDR3 region has the DNA TGCGCCAGCAGTGAGTGGACTAGCGGGGGGAGGGAGCAGTACTTC. Translating it yields CASSEWTSGGREQYF.

This clone has just a few counts. The chain employs TRBV28 and TRBJ2-1; D ambiguous. Trimming cost V 3 bases and J 1 base, with 7 bases left between them. The CDR3 spans 14 residues. From germline, CDR1 is MDHEN and CDR2 SYDVKM. CDR3 bases: TGTGCCAGCAGTTTTCCGGGTTCCTACAATGAGCAGTTCTTC. Translation: CASSFPGSYNEQFF.

The V and J genes are TRBV28 and TRBJ1-1; 8 nucleotides align to TRBD1. Germline V gene lookup returns CDR1 MDHEN and CDR2 SYDVKM. The CDR3 is 14 residues long. J lost 3 bases, V lost 6 bases, and 6 bases had no gene match. CDR3 bases: TGTGCCAGCAGCCTTGGACAGGGCGACACTGAAGCTTTCTTT. Its translation: CASSLGQGDTEAFF.

The CDR3 DNA reads TGTGCCAGCAGTTTCTTCCCCAGGGGTAGGACCGGGGAGCTGTTTTTT. Translation gives CASSFFPRGRTGELFF. The chain employs TRBV27 and TRBJ2-2, with TRBD1 as a possible D gene (6 bases). Per germline, CDR1 MNHEY and CDR2 SMNVEV (reference sequence). The CDR3 is made up of 16 amino acids. The germline V and J ends were trimmed by 3 bases and 5 bases, with 16 bases remaining between them.

The V call is TRBV15, the J call TRBJ1-5, with unresolved D. This CDR3 comprises 12 residues. Germline V CDR1 and CDR2: LNHNV, YYDKDF (reference sequence). Deletions cut 1 base from V and 7 bases from J, with 5 bases between. CDR3 sequence (DNA): TGTGCCACCAGCAGAGCCGGGCAGCCCCAGCATTTT. Translating gives CATSRAGQPQHF.

The table lists this clone with a few counts. CDR3 sequence: CASSSPAAGAGETQYF. Written as DNA, the CDR3 is TGTGCCAGCAGCTCTCCGGCAGCGGGAGCGGGAGAGACCCAGTACTTC. The rearrangement uses TRBV11-2 and TRBJ2-5; 8 bases line up with TRBD2. This CDR3 has 16 residues. CDR1 and CDR2 from the germline V gene are SGHAT and FQNNGV. Trimming cost V 4 bases and J 4 bases; bases outside gene matches: 11.

This clone was detected only a few times. The chain carries TRBV6-1 and TRBJ1-5; no reliable D call. The CDR3 contains 14 residues. V lost 7 bases and J 0 bases, leaving 10 bases between the germline ends. The germline V gene encodes CDR1 MNHNS and CDR2 SASEGT. The CDR3 DNA follows: TGTGCCAGCACTGCAGCATATAGCAATCAGCCCCAGCATTTT. It yields the protein CASTAAYSNQPQHF.

The chain employs TRBV9 and TRBJ2-1; D is possibly TRBD2 (5 bases). This CDR3 has 16 residues. The V end lost 0 bases, the J end lost 0 bases, and 10 bases lay between the germline ends. Looked up from germline, CDR1 is SGDLS and CDR2 is YYNGEE. The CDR3, as DNA: TGTGCCAGCAGCGTAGAGGGAGAACCCTCCTACAATGAGCAGTTCTTC. Protein: CASSVEGEPSYNEQFF. The variable domain in full, completed from reference TRBV9 and TRBJ2-1, reads DSGVTQTPKHLITATGQRVTLRCSPRSGDLSVYWYQQSLDQGLQFLIQYYNGEERAKGNILERFSAQQFPDLHSELNLSSLELGDSALYFCASSVEGEPSYNEQFFGPGTRLTVL.

The CDR3 sequence is CASSAGTSGRVTTGELFF. The CDR3 coding sequence is TGTGCCAGCAGCGCCGGGACTAGCGGGAGGGTTACAACCGGGGAGCTGTTTTTT. The rearrangement joins TRBV9 to TRBJ2-2, with 16 bases fitting TRBD2. The CDR3 is made up of 18 amino acids. Germline-derived CDR1 and CDR2 are SGDLS and YYNGEE. With V trimmed by 3 bases and J by 5 bases, 7 bases remained unmatched.

This clone appeared many times. The rearrangement links TRBV7-2 to TRBJ2-3, with a tentative D call TRBD2 (5 bases). The CDR3 loop spans 13 amino acids. V dropped 8 bases and J dropped 10 bases, with 19 bases sitting between them. Germline assignment: CDR1 SGHTA and CDR2 FQGNSA. The CDR3: CASASDGVRAQYF. The DNA of the CDR3 is TGTGCCAGCGCATCTGACGGGGTACGGGCGCAGTATTTT.

This chain joins TRBV18 and TRBJ1-1; 10 nucleotides align to TRBD1. V was pared by 3 bases and J by 1 base, with 2 bases of the junction left unmatched. Germline values: CDR1 KGHSH, CDR2 LQKENI. The CDR3 runs to 15 residues. The CDR3 sequence: CASSPRDRGNTEAFF. CDR3 coding DNA: TGTGCCAGCTCACCGAGGGACAGGGGGAACACTGAAGCTTTCTTT. The full variable domain, in which reference TRBV18 and TRBJ1-1 provide the parts outside the CDR3, is NAGVMQNPRHLVRRRGQEARLRCSPMKGHSHVYWYRQLPEEGLKFMVYLQKENIIDESGMPKERFSAEFPKEGPSILRIQQVVRGDSAAYFCASSPRDRGNTEAFFGQGTRLTVV.

The rearrangement links TRBV14 to TRBJ2-3, with 9 bases that match TRBD2. Germline V lookup: CDR1 SGHDN, CDR2 FVKESK. Trimming removed 4 bases from V and 2 bases from J; junction bases left unmatched: 4. CDR3 length: 15 amino acids. The DNA for the CDR3 is TGTGCCAGCAGCCTTAGCGGGAGTGTCACAGATACGCAGTATTTT. It specifies CASSLSGSVTDTQYF.

This clone was counted between two and nine times. The rearrangement joins TRBV28 to TRBJ2-5, with 8 bases identical to TRBD2. The length of the CDR3 is 16 residues. Unmatched junction bases numbered 13, after V lost 5 bases and J lost 5 bases. The germline V gene encodes CDR1 MDHEN and CDR2 SYDVKM. In DNA, the CDR3 is TGTGCCAGCAGTGCCGGGACTAGATCAGCTCGGGAGACCCAGTACTTC. Encoded protein: CASSAGTRSARETQYF.